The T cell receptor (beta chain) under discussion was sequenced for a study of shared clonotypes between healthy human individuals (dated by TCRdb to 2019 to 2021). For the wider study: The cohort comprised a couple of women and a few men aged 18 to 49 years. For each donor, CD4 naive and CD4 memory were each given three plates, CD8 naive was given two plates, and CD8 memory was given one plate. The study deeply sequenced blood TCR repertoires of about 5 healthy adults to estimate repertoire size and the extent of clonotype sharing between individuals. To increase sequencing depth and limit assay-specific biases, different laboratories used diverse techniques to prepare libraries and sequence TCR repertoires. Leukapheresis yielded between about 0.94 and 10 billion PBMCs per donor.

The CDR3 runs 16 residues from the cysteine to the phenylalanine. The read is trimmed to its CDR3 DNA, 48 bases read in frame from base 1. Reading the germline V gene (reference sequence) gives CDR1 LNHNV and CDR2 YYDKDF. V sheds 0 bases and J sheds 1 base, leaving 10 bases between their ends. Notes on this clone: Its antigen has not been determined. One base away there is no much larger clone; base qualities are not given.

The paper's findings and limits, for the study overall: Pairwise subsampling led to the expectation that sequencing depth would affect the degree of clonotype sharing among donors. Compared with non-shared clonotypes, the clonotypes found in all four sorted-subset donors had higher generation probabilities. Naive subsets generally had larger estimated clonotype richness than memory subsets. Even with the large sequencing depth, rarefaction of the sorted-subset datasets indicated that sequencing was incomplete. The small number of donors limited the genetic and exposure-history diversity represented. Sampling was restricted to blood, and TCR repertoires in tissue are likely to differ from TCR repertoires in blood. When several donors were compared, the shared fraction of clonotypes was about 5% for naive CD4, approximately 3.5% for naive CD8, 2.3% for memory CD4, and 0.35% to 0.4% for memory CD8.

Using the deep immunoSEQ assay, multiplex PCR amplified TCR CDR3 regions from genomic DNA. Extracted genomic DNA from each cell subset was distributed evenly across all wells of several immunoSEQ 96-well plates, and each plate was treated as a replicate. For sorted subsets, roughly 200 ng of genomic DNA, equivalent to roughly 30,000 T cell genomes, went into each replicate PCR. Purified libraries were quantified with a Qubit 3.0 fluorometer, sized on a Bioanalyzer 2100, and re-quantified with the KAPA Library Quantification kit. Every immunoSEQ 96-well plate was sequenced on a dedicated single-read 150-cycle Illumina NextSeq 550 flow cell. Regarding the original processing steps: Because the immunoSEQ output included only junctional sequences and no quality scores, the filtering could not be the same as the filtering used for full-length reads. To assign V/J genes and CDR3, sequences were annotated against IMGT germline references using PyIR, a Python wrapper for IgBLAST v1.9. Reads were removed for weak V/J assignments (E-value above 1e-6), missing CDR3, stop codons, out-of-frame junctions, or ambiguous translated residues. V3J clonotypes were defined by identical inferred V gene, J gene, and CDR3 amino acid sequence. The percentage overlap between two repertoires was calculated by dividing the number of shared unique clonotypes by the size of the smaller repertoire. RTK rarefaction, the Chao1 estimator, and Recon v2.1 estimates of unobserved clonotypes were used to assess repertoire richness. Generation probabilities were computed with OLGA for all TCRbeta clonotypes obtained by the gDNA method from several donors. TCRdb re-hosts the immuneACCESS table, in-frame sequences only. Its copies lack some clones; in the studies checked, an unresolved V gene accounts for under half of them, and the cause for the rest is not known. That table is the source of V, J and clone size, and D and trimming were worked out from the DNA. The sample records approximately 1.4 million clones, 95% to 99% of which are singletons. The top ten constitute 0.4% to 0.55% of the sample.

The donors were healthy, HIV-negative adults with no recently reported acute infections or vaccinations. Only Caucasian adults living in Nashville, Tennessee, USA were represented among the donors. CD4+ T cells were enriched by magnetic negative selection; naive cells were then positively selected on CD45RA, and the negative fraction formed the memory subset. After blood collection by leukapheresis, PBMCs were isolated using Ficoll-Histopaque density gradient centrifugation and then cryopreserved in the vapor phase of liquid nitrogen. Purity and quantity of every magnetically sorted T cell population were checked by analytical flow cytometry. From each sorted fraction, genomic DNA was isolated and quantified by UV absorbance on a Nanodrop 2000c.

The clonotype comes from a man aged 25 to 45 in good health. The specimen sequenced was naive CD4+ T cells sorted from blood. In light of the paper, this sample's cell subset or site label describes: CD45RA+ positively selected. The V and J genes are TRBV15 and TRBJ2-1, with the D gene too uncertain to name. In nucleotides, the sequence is TGTGCCACCAGCAGAGAACAGAGACTTTCCTACAATGAGCAGTTCTTC. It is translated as CATSREQRLSYNEQFF.